This paragraph reports one T cell receptor beta chain. This entry comes from a study of T cells in Graves' hyperthyroidism and ophthalmopathy. V lost 0 bases to trimming and J lost 1 base, with 16 bases between them. CDR1 is SGHRS and CDR2 is YFSETQ in the germline V gene. The CDR3 loop spans 17 amino acids. RNA transcripts provided the source from which TCR beta CDR3 regions were amplified. The TCR CDR3 first-round RT-PCR relied on the HTBI primer set. TCRdb re-called the multiplex PCR reads with MiXCR, one entry per CDR3 protein. The sample consists of hundreds of thousands of distinct CDR3 sequences, less than 15% of them appearing once. The definition of stable Graves' hyperthyroidism was no ophthalmopathy progression within 18 months. Those with hyperthyroidism were 18 to 65 years old, newly diagnosed, and ill for under 2 months.

The sequence derives from a woman between 40 and 55 years old with Graves' hyperthyroidism. Material for sequencing was blood. This sequence joins TRBV5-1 and TRBJ1-1, with D tentatively TRBD1 (6 bases). The DNA for the CDR3 is TGCGCCAGCAGCTTGGTAGCATTCCGGGGGCGGAACACTGAAGCTTTCTTT. Amino acid sequence: CASSLVAFRGRNTEAFF.